Below, one T cell receptor beta chain is given with its context. This entry comes from a study of blood T cell repertoires in COVID-19. About the research overall: Sample material is recorded as cDNA or gDNA derived from T cells, B-cell-depleted T cells, or PBMCs.

Generated by immunoSEQ multiplex PCR, the TCRdb table keeps only in-frame clones and is missing some. The sample has 200,000 to 250,000 clones; around 90% are singletons. Recruits, aged roughly 18 to 90 years, lived in 20 to 30 US areas. The study recruited exposed participants who had met a COVID-19 case within 2 weeks before entry. V trimming: 2 bases; J trimming: 8 bases; junction bases outside the gene matches: 6. Germline V lookup: CDR1 SGDLS, CDR2 YYNGEE. There are 14 residues in the CDR3. Source material: PBMCs or T cells enriched from blood (not recorded which). This TCR was sampled from a man between 25 and 39 years old who had been exposed to COVID-19. The chain uses TRBV9 and TRBJ1-2; 10 positions match TRBD1. The CDR3 coding sequence is TGTGCCAGCAGCGTCTTAGACAGGGGGCTGGGCTACACCTTC. This codes for CASSVLDRGLGYTF.